This T cell receptor beta chain was sequenced in a study of blood T cells in healthy people across ages. With respect to this clonotype: The antigen remains undetermined.

A second PCR, run for roughly 7 to 12 cycles, used a sample-barcoded 5' primer plus a J-beta primer mix. MiXCR, run by TCRdb on the 5' RACE reads, gives a single entry per CDR3 protein. The sample lists roughly 2 million distinct CDR3 sequences, approximately 50% occurring once. Whole-study findings and limits: Per million T cells, the diversity of TCR beta decreased roughly linearly as age advanced.

Germline CDR1 and CDR2: SGHTA and FQGNSA. The V gene end was trimmed by 4 bases and the J gene end by 6 bases; junction bases not matched to a gene: 8. This CDR3 spans 15 amino acids. The receptor was derived from a middle-aged woman in good health. Sample: blood. The chain combines TRBV7-2 with TRBJ1-2; 10 nucleotides match TRBD1. This CDR3 is CASSSPDRGRNGYTF. The CDR3 DNA sequence: TGTGCCAGCAGCTCCCCCGACAGGGGGCGGAATGGCTACACCTTC.